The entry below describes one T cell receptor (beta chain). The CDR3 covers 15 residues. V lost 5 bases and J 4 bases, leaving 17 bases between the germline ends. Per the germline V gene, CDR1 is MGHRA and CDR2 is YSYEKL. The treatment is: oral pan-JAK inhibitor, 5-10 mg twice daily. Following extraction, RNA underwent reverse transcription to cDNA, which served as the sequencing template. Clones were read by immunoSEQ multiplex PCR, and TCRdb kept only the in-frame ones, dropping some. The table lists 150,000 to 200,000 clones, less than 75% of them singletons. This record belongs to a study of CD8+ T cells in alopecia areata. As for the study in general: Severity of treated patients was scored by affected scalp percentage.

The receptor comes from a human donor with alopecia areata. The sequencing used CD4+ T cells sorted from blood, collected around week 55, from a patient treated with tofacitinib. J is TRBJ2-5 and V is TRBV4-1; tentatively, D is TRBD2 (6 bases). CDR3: CASSTPGARGETQYF. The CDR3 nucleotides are TGCGCCAGCAGCACCCCGGGAGCTAGGGGAGAGACCCAGTACTTC.